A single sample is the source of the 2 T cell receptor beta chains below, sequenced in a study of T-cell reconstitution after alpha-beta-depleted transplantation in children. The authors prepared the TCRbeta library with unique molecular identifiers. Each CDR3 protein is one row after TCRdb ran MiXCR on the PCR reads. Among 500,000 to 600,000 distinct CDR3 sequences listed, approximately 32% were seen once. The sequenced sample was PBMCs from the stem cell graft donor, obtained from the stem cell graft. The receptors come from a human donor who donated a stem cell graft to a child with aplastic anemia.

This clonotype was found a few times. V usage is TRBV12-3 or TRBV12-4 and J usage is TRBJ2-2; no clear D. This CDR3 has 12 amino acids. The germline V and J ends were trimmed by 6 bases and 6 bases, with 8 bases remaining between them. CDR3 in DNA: TGTGCCAGCAGCCCGTTCCCCGGGGAGCTGTTTTTT. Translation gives CASSPFPGELFF.

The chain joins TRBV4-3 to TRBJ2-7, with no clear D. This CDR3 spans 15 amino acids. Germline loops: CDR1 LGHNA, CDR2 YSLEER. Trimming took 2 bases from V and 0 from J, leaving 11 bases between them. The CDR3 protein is CASSQLGSDSYEQYF. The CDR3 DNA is TGCGCCAGCAGCCAATTGGGGTCCGACTCCTACGAGCAGTACTTC.